This TCR beta chain was retrieved from a study of cytomegalovirus exposure and HLA in healthy donors. This CDR3 contains 11 residues. V lost 6 bases, J lost 6 bases, and 12 bases lay in between. The germline V gene has CDR1 SQVTM and CDR2 ANQGSEA. Both 60 Vbeta primers and 13 Jbeta primers went into the PCR. The data were produced by immunoSEQ multiplex PCR, yet TCRdb's version contains in-frame clones alone and is incomplete. The data hold about 140,000 clones, with roughly three quarters observed a single time. In its sample, this clone was seen a few times. This TCR was sampled from a man aged 18 to 30 in good health and CMV-seronegative. The chain combines TRBV29-1 with TRBJ2-7; D may be TRBD2 (7 bases). What was sequenced was PBMCs. The CDR3: CSVGRGAEQYF. The CDR3 nucleotides are TGCAGCGTGGGGAGGGGGGCCGAGCAGTACTTC.